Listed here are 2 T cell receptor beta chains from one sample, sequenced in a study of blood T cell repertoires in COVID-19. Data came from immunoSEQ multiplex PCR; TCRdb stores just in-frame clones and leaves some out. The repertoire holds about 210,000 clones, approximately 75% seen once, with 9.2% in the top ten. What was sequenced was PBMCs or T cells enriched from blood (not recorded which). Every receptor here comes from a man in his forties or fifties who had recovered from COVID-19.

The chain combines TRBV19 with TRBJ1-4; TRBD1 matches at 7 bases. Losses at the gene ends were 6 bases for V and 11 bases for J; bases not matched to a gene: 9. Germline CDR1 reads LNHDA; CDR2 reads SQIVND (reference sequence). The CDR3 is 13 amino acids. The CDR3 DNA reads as TGTGCCAGTAGCCGGGGGCAGGGGGAGAAACTGTTTTTT. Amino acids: CASSRGQGEKLFF.

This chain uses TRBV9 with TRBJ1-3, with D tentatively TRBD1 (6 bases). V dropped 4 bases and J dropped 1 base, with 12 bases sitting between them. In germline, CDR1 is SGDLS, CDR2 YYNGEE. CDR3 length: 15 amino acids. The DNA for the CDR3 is TGTGCCAGCAGCCTGGGGGGGCTTTCTGGAAACACCATATATTTT. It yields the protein CASSLGGLSGNTIYF.